This note documents a single T cell receptor beta chain sequence. The specificity of this receptor is unknown. No clone much larger than this one lies a single base away; base qualities are absent. The CDR3, from cysteine to phenylalanine, totals 15 residues. The CDR3 DNA has 45 bases and is translated from base 1. The germline V gene yields SGHRS for CDR1 and YFSETQ for CDR2. The junction shows trimming of 4 bases on V and 0 bases on J, plus 13 bases between the germline ends. The data stem from a study of MAIT cells during Salmonella Paratyphi A infection (dated by TCRdb to 2016 to 2017). Broadly, across the study: Adult volunteers aged 18 to 60 ingested a single dose of 1-5x10^3 CFU of S. Paratyphi A strain NVGH308. Starting at diagnosis, diagnosed volunteers were given ciprofloxacin 500 mg twice a day for 14 days. The investigation overall reported the following: Diagnosed volunteers showed more expansion or contraction among top five MAIT clonotypes than healthy controls (around 0.57 versus 0.12), suggesting infection-driven repertoire reshaping. MAIT TRBV usage was oligoclonal with a preference for TRBV20 and TRBV6, and infection appeared not to change this usage. From baseline to mid-infection, the space taken up by over-represented MAIT clonotypes dropped significantly (around 0.17 to 0.099), whereas no significant difference was seen post-infection. The availability of volunteer samples limited the sample sizes, but these sizes were considered adequate to detect differences between groups.

The sample's time point label is to be understood as: before S. Paratyphi A challenge (baseline). MAIT cells were defined as Valpha7.2+ CD161+ T cells and identified and sorted by flow cytometry. In 6 or 7 volunteers who developed enteric fever after controlled oral challenge with live Salmonella Paratyphi A, circulating MAIT cell TCRbeta repertoires were profiled over time. Every diagnosed volunteer provided MAIT cell samples at pre-infection, mid-infection and post-infection timepoints. Enteric fever was diagnosed on the basis of Paratyphi A bacteremia and/or persistent fever above 38 degrees C lasting more than 12 hours. Challenged volunteers were diagnosed with infection sometime between day 4 and day 7 after challenge. For RNA extraction, between 5,000 and 10,000 MAIT cells per sample were sorted directly into RNAqueous-Micro lysis buffer. Lymphoprep gradient centrifugation was used to isolate peripheral blood mononuclear cells from both the blood samples and the leukocyte cones. Cell sorting used a BD FACSAria Fusion or BD FACSAria III sorter.

The protocol used for the library was 5' RACE. TCRbeta was amplified by two rounds of PCR with Phusion High-Fidelity polymerase, and sample-specific barcodes were added in the primers. TCRbeta libraries were generated by template-switch cDNA synthesis with SMARTScribe reverse transcriptase and a TRBC-specific primer. The barcoded samples were pooled and then prepared using the NEBNext Ultra DNA Library Prep Kit for Illumina. The libraries were sequenced on an Illumina MiSeq using the MiSeq reagent kit v2, 300 cycles. In the paper's pipeline: Reads were demultiplexed by barcode with Jemultiplexer and were aligned with MiTCR using default parameters. Non-functional sequences were filtered out with VDJtools, and clonotypes were defined by amino acid sequence, with frequencies based on assigned sequence reads. The clonal space homeostasis analysis grouped clonotypes by frequency into over-represented (0.05-1), large, medium and small bins. TCRdb itself trimmed the public reads at Q25 with fastp, ran MiXCR and retained productive beta chains. Entries that share a CDR3 protein sequence are merged under the most common genes and DNA. TCRdb, not the authors, supplied the V and J calls. The sample has about 640 distinct CDR3 sequences on record, approximately 14% of them singletons. The ten most abundant clones make up about 27% of the sample.

The V and J segments used are TRBV5-1 and TRBJ1-1; matching of 6 bases hints at TRBD1 as the D gene. The TCR sequence derives from a person aged 18-70 years who was deliberately infected with Salmonella Paratyphi A in a paratyphoid fever challenge study. Specimen: MAIT cells from PBMCs, collected at the first sampling point of the challenge study. The nucleotides read TGCGCCAGCAGCCTGTCAACAGGGTTGAACACTGAAGCTTTCTTT. The translation is CASSLSTGLNTEAFF.